The 24 T cell receptor beta chains in this list originate from one sample, sequenced in a study of blood T cell repertoires in COVID-19. Sequencing used immunoSEQ multiplex PCR; TCRdb keeps in-frame clones, though not all of them. The table records 250,000 to 300,000 clones, 75% to 90% of them present only once. The sample consisted of peripheral blood. The receptors stem from a man aged 25 to 40 with active or convalescent COVID-19.

The CDR3 bases are TGCGCCAGCAGCCAAGATATGGCAACTGGAAACACCATATATTTT. Translated: CASSQDMATGNTIYF. The V call is TRBV4-3, the J call TRBJ1-3, with D unclear. Germline V gene lookup returns CDR1 LGHNA and CDR2 YSLEER. The CDR3 is 15 amino acids. V gave up 0 bases and J gave up 2 bases, with 8 bases separating them.

The genes are TRBV9 and TRBJ2-2; TRBD1 agrees at 10 bases. The CDR3 loop spans 15 amino acids. V gave up 2 bases and J gave up 4 bases; unmatched junction bases: 2. Germline loops: CDR1 SGDLS, CDR2 YYNGEE. DNA for the CDR3: TGTGCCAGCAGCGTGACAGGGGGCGGCACCGGGGAGCTGTTTTTT. Encoded protein: CASSVTGGGTGELFF.

The genes are TRBV6-5 and TRBJ2-5, with 13 bases lining up with TRBD2. CDR3 length equals 16 residues. CDR1 and CDR2 (germline): MNHEY, SVGAGI. V lost 4 bases, J lost 7 bases, and 9 bases stayed unmatched. CDR3 nucleotides: TGTGCCAGCAGTTTTACTAGCGGGGGGGACGGGAGGACCCAGTACTTC. It yields the protein CASSFTSGGDGRTQYF.

This chain uses TRBV5-6 with TRBJ1-6, with D possibly TRBD1 on 6 matching bases. The CDR3 runs 15 residues. Germline V gene lookup returns CDR1 SGHDT and CDR2 YYEEEE. The V and J ends lost 4 bases and 13 bases respectively, with 21 bases between them. The CDR3 region is CASSVRDTTSFPLHF. The CDR3 nucleotides are TGTGCCAGCAGCGTCCGGGACACCACTAGTTTTCCCCTCCACTTT.

The V gene is TRBV18, the J gene TRBJ1-5; a possible D gene is TRBD1 (6 bases). From germline, CDR1 is KGHSH and CDR2 LQKENI. V lost 3 bases and J lost 5, with 17 bases in between. The CDR3 is 16 amino acids. This chain's CDR3 is CASSPSTGTTYQPQHF. The CDR3 DNA reads as TGTGCCAGCTCACCGAGTACCGGGACAACTTATCAGCCCCAGCATTTT. The full variable domain, with the rest looked up from reference TRBV18 and TRBJ1-5, is NAGVMQNPRHLVRRRGQEARLRCSPMKGHSHVYWYRQLPEEGLKFMVYLQKENIIDESGMPKERFSAEFPKEGPSILRIQQVVRGDSAAYFCASSPSTGTTYQPQHFGDGTRLSIL.

The chain recombines TRBV12-3 or TRBV12-4 with TRBJ1-3; D unresolved. The germline V and J ends were trimmed by 3 bases and 3 bases, with 3 bases remaining between them. The CDR3 length is 12 residues. In nucleotides, the CDR3 is TGTGCCAGCAGTTTCGGTGGAAACACCATATATTTT. Protein sequence: CASSFGGNTIYF.

This clone is a singleton in its sample. The chain is built from TRBV5-4 and TRBJ2-7, with 8 bases lining up with TRBD2. The CDR3 is 14 residues long. Germline CDR1 is SGHNT and CDR2 is YYREEE (reference sequence). J lost 5 bases, V lost 4 bases, and 8 bases had no gene match. CDR3 amino acids: CASSPGLEYHEQYF. The CDR3 bases are TGTGCCAGCAGCCCGGGACTAGAGTACCACGAGCAGTACTTC.

The chain joins TRBV6-2 or TRBV6-3 to TRBJ2-7, with 10 bases fitting TRBD1. This CDR3 has 15 residues. Per germline, CDR1 MNHEY and CDR2 SVGEGT. V was pared by 6 bases and J by 3 bases, with 8 bases of the junction left unmatched. CDR3 sequence reads: CASSPTGTGDYEQYF. The CDR3 bases are TGTGCCAGCAGCCCAACCGGGACAGGGGACTACGAGCAGTACTTC.

V usage is TRBV29-1 and J usage is TRBJ1-2; TRBD1 aligns across 9 bases. Per the germline V gene, CDR1 is SQVTM and CDR2 is ANQGSEA. The ends lost 7 bases at V and 8 bases at J; junction bases unmatched: 8. The CDR3 is 12 residues long. The CDR3 loop is CSAGQGIGGYTF. Here the CDR3 DNA reads TGCAGCGCTGGACAGGGGATTGGGGGCTACACCTTC. The full variable domain, its missing parts supplied by reference TRBV29-1 and TRBJ1-2, is SAVISQKPSRDICQRGTSLTIQCQVDSQVTMMFWYRQQPGQSLTLIATANQGSEATYESGFVIDKFPISRPNLTFSTLTVSNMSPEDSSIYLCSAGQGIGGYTFGSGTRLTVV.

The CDR3 reads CASSEAGGTAGYTF. In nucleotides, the CDR3 is TGTGCCAGCAGTGAAGCGGGAGGGACGGCTGGCTACACCTTC. The chain links TRBV6-1 to TRBJ1-2; possible D gene TRBD1, 5 bases. Trimming shortened V by 0 bases and J by 7 bases, and 12 bases separated the two germline ends. Germline CDR1 and CDR2: MNHNS and SASEGT. This CDR3 spans 14 amino acids.

The J gene is TRBJ2-7, the V gene TRBV5-1; 7 bases match TRBD1. This CDR3 contains 17 residues. Germline CDR1 is SGHRS and CDR2 is YFSETQ. The ends lost 4 bases at V and 3 bases at J; junction bases unmatched: 16. The CDR3 spells CASSPDPGTDLYYEQYF. The CDR3 nucleotides read TGCGCCAGCAGCCCGGATCCCGGGACAGACTTATACTACGAGCAGTACTTC.

This clone was counted a single time. This specimen includes other DNA sequences encoding the same CDR3. The chain is built from TRBV7-9 and TRBJ2-7, with 7 bases lining up with TRBD2. Germline V gives CDR1 SEHNR, CDR2 FQNEAQ (reference sequence). With V trimmed by 3 bases and J by 2 bases, 4 bases remained unmatched. This CDR3 contains 14 residues. The CDR3 DNA reads as TGTGCCAGCAGCTTCAGCGGGGCCACCTACGAGCAGTACTTC. Residues: CASSFSGATYEQYF. The full variable domain, in which reference TRBV7-9 and TRBJ2-7 provide the parts outside the CDR3, is DTGVSQNPRHKITKRGQNVTFRCDPISEHNRLYWYRQTLGQGPEFLTYFQNEAQLEKSRLLSDRFSAERPKGSFSTLEIQRTEQGDSAMYLCASSFSGATYEQYFGPGTRLTVT.

As DNA, the CDR3 is TGTGCCAGCAGCCAAGATGGGCAGGGAAATCATTATGGCTACACCTTC. It yields the protein CASSQDGQGNHYGYTF. V is TRBV3-1 (or the pseudogene TRBV3-2) and J is TRBJ1-2, with D possibly matching TRBD1 (5 bases). CDR1 is LGHDT, CDR2 YNNKEL, per germline (reference sequence). The CDR3 is 16 residues long. V was trimmed by 0 bases and J by 5 bases, leaving 16 bases between them.

The chain employs TRBV19 and TRBJ2-7, with 8 bases matching TRBD1. Losses at the gene ends were 4 bases for V and 2 bases for J; bases not matched to a gene: 4. This CDR3 has 14 residues. From germline, CDR1 is LNHDA and CDR2 SQIVND (reference sequence). CDR3 sequence reads: CASSSDRGPYEQYF. The CDR3 coding sequence is TGTGCCAGTAGTAGCGACAGGGGTCCCTACGAGCAGTACTTC.

The V and J genes are TRBV11-2 and TRBJ2-3; D unclear. Deletions cut 4 bases from V and 11 bases from J, with 7 bases between. Germline V CDR1 and CDR2: SGHAT, FQNNGV. This CDR3 has 10 residues. This chain's CDR3 is CASSSRVQYF. The CDR3 DNA follows: TGTGCCAGCAGCTCTCGAGTGCAGTATTTT. Looking up the rest from reference TRBV11-2 and TRBJ2-3 gives the full variable domain: EAGVAQSPRYKIIEKRQSVAFWCNPISGHATLYWYQQILGQGPKLLIQFQNNGVVDDSQLPKDRFSAERLKGVDSTLKIQPAKLEDSAVYLCASSSRVQYFGPGTRLTVL.

The chain employs TRBV28 and TRBJ2-7, with D possibly matching TRBD2 (6 bases). V lost 2 bases and J lost 5, with 19 bases in between. The germline V gene has CDR1 MDHEN and CDR2 SYDVKM. CDR3 length: 16 residues. CDR3 sequence (DNA): TGTGCCAGCAGTTTAAATCGCGGGGCTCGGCGCGACGAGCAGTACTTC. It codes for CASSLNRGARRDEQYF.

This chain links TRBV6-5 with TRBJ1-5; 8 bases line up with TRBD1. The CDR3 covers 15 residues. With 6 bases clipped from V and 3 bases from J, the junction kept 7 bases outside the gene matches. Germline lookup yields CDR1 MNHEY and CDR2 SVGAGI. DNA of the CDR3: TGTGCCAGCAGGAGCGAGACAGGGGCCAATCAGCCCCAGCATTTT. Amino acids: CASRSETGANQPQHF.

V and J are TRBV7-9 and TRBJ1-2; no firm D call. The V gene lost 3 bases and the J gene lost 6 bases, with 14 bases spanning the gap. Germline V gene lookup returns CDR1 SEHNR and CDR2 FQNEAQ (reference sequence). This CDR3 comprises 14 residues. In DNA form, the CDR3 reads TGTGCCAGCAGCTTCAACTCCGAGTCGGATGGCTACACCTTC. This codes for CASSFNSESDGYTF.

For the CDR3, the DNA is TGTGCCAGCAGCTCCAGGGTGGGCAACACTGAAGCTTTCTTT. This gives the protein CASSSRVGNTEAFF. V is TRBV7-2 and J is TRBJ1-1; D possibly corresponds to TRBD1 (5 bases). The germline V and J ends were trimmed by 4 bases and 2 bases, with 11 bases remaining between them. The CDR3 contains 14 residues. The germline gives CDR1 SGHTA, CDR2 FQGNSA.

The rearrangement joins TRBV4-1 to TRBJ1-5, with no clear D. With 1 base removed from V and 6 bases from J, the gap between germline ends came to 10 bases. Per germline, CDR1 MGHRA and CDR2 YSYEKL. The CDR3 has 14 residues. The CDR3 bases are TGCGCCAGCAGCCAAGTGCGTCGAGTTCAGCCCCAGCATTTT. Its protein is CASSQVRRVQPQHF.

CDR3 residues: CASSRQVVAGAATEAFF. DNA of the CDR3: TGCGCCAGCAGCCGCCAAGTAGTAGCAGGGGCAGCCACTGAAGCTTTCTTT. The chain links TRBV5-1 to TRBJ1-1; D is possibly TRBD1 (6 bases). Trimming pared 4 bases from V and 4 bases from J, leaving 23 bases between. CDR3 length equals 17 residues. Germline loops: CDR1 SGHRS, CDR2 YFSETQ.

The chain employs TRBV27 and TRBJ1-1; D remains ambiguous. V lost 5 bases and J 1 base, leaving 8 bases between the germline ends. CDR3 length: 13 residues. Germline-derived CDR1 and CDR2 are MNHEY and SMNVEV (reference sequence). The CDR3 protein is CASSTVPNTEAFF. The CDR3 DNA is TGTGCCAGCAGTACGGTGCCGAACACTGAAGCTTTCTTT.

The chain carries TRBV18 and TRBJ2-1; 9 positions match TRBD1. Looked up from germline, CDR1 is KGHSH and CDR2 is LQKENI. The V and J ends lost 4 bases and 9 bases, in that order; junction bases with no gene match: 19. CDR3 length equals 18 residues. CDR3 region: CASSQIQQGAFDWGEQFF. The CDR3 nucleotides are TGTGCCAGCTCACAGATCCAACAGGGGGCTTTTGATTGGGGTGAGCAGTTCTTC.

This chain links TRBV25-1 with TRBJ1-2; D uncertain. V was cut by 0 bases and J by 7 bases, with 12 bases left in between. CDR1 is MGHDK and CDR2 is SYGVNS in the germline V gene. This CDR3 region has 14 residues. The CDR3 is CASSEYNGEGGYTF. The DNA for the CDR3 is TGTGCCAGCAGTGAATATAACGGAGAGGGTGGCTACACCTTC.